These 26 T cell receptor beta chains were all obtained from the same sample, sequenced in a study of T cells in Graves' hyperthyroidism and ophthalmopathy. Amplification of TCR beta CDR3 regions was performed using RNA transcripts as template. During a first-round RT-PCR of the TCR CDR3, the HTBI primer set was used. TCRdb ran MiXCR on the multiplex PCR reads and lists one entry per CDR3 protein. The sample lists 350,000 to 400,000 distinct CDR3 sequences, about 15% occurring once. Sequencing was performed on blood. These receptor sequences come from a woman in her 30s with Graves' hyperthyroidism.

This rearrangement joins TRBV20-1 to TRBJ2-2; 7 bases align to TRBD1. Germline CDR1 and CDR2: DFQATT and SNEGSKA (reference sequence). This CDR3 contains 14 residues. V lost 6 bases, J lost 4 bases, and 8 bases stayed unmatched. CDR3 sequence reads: CSAVDRTGTGELFF. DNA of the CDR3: TGCAGTGCCGTGGACAGGACAGGCACCGGGGAGCTGTTTTTT.

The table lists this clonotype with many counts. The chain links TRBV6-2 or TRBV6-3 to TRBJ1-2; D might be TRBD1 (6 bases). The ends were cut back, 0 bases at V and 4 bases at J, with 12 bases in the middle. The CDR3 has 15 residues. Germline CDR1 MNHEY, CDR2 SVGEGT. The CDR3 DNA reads TGTGCCAGCAGTTACTCGATACGACAGGCCTATGGCTACACCTTC. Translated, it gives CASSYSIRQAYGYTF.

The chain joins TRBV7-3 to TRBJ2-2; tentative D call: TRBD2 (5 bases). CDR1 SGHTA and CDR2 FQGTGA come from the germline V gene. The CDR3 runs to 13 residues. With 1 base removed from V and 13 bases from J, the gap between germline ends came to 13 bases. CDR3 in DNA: TGTGCCAGCAGCTTAAACCGGGGTCTAGGGCTGTTTTTT. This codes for CASSLNRGLGLFF.

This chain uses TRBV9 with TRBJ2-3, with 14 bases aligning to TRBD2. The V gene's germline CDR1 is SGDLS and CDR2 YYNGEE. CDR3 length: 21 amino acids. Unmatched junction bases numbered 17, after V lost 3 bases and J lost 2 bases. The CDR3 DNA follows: TGTGCCAGCAGCGAGGCCCTGACGACTAGCGGGAGGGGGCGGCCCACAGATACGCAGTATTTT. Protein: CASSEALTTSGRGRPTDTQYF.

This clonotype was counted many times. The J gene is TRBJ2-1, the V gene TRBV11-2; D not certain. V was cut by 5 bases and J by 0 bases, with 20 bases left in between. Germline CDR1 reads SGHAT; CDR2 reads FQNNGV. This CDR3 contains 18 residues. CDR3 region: CASSLPLGRLSSYNEQFF. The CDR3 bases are TGTGCCAGCAGCCTCCCCTTAGGCAGGTTGAGCTCCTACAATGAGCAGTTCTTC.

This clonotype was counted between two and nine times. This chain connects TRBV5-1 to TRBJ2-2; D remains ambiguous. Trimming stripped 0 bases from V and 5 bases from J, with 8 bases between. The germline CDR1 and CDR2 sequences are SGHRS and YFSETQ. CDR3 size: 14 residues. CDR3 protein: CASSLAPGTGELFF. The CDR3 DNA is TGCGCCAGCAGCTTGGCCCCGGGTACCGGGGAGCTGTTTTTT. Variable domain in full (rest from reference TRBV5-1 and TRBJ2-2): KAGVTQTPRYLIKTRGQQVTLSCSPISGHRSVSWYQQTPGQGLQFLFEYFSETQRNKGNFPGRFSGRQFSNSRSEMNVSTLELGDSALYLCASSLAPGTGELFFGEGSRLTVL.

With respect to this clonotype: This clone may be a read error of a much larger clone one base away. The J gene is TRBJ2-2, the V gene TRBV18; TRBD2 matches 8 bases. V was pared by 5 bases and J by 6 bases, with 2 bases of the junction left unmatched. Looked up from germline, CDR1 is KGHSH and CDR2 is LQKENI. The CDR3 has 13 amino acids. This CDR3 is CASSAGGSGELFF. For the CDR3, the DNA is TGTGCCAGCTCAGCGGGAGGATCCGGGGAGCTGTTTTTT.

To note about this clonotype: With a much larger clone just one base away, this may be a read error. The CDR3 nucleotides are TGTGTCAGCAGCGAGCCTCTCTACGGCACAGATACGCAGTATTTT. Translation gives CVSSEPLYGTDTQYF. The gene calls are TRBV11-2 and TRBJ2-3; D is unclear. The germline CDR1 and CDR2 sequences are SGHAT and FQNNGV. This CDR3 has 15 amino acids.

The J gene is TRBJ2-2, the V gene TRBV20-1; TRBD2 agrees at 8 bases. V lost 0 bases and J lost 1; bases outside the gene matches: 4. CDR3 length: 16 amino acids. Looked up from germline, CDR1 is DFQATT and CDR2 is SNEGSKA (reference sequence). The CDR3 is CSARDFLAGNTGELFF. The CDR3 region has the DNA TGCAGTGCTAGAGATTTTCTAGCGGGGAACACCGGGGAGCTGTTTTTT.

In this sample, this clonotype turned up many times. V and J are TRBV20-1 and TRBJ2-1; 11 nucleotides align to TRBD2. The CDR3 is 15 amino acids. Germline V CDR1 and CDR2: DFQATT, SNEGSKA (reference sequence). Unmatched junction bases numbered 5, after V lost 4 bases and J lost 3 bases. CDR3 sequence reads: CSATTGLAVYNEQFF. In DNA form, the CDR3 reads TGCAGTGCTACCACGGGACTAGCGGTCTACAATGAGCAGTTCTTC.

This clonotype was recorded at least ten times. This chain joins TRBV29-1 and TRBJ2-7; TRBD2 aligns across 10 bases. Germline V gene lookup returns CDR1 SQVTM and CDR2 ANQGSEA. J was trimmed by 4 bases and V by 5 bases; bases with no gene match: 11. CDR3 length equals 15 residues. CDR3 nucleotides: TGCAGCGTTAAAGCCGGGCCTAGCGGGAGTTACGAGCAGTACTTC. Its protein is CSVKAGPSGSYEQYF.

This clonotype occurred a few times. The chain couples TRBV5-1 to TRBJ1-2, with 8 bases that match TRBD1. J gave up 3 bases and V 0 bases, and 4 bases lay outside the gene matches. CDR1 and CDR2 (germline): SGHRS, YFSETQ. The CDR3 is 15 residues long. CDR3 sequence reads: CASSLGQGADYGYTF. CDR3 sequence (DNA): TGCGCCAGCAGCTTGGGGCAGGGGGCGGACTATGGCTACACCTTC.

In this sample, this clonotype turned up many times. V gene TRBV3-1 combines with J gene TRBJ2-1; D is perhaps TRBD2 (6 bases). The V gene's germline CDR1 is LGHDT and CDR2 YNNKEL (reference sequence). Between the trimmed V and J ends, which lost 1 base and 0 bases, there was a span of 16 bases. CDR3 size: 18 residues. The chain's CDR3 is CASSQAGRLDSSYNEQFF. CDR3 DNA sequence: TGTGCCAGCAGCCAAGCTGGGAGACTAGATAGCTCCTACAATGAGCAGTTCTTC.

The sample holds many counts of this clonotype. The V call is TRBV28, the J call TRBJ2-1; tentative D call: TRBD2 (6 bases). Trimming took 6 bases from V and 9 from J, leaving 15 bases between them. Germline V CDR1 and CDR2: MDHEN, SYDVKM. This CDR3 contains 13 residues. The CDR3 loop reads CASRPASETEQFF. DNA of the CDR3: TGTGCCAGCAGGCCCGCTAGCGAGACTGAGCAGTTCTTC.

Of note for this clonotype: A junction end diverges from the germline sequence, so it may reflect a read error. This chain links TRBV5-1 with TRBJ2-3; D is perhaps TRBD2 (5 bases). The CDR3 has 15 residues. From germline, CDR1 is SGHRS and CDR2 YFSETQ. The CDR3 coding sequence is TGCGCCAGCAGCTTAACCTCTCCTAGCACAGATACGCAGTGTTTT. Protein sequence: CASSLTSPSTDTQCF.

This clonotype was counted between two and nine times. This CDR3 is CSSKTPGEKLFF. As DNA, the CDR3 is TGCAGCTCAAAAACTCCGGGTGAAAAACTGTTTTTT. The chain joins TRBV20-1 to TRBJ1-4; D is undetermined. Germline V gene sequence: CDR1 DFQATT, CDR2 SNEGSKA (reference sequence). The CDR3 has 12 residues.

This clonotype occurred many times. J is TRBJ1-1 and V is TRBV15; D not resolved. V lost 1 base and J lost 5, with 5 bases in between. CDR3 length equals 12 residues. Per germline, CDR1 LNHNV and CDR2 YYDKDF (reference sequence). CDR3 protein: CATSRAPTEAFF. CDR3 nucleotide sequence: TGTGCCACCAGCAGAGCTCCGACTGAAGCTTTCTTT.

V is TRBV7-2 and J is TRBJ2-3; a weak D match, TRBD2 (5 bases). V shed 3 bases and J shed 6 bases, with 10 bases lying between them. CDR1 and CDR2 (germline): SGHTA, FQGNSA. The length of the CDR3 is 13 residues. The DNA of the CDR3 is TGTGCCAGCAGCTTTCCGGGATCTGATACGCAGTATTTT. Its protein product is CASSFPGSDTQYF.

The CDR3 DNA is TGTGCCAGCTTAGCGGGAGTAGGGGAGACCCAGTACTTC. Amino acid sequence: CASLAGVGETQYF. This rearrangement joins TRBV3-1 to TRBJ2-5; TRBD2 aligns across 9 bases. The CDR3 loop spans 13 amino acids. V was pared by 8 bases and J by 5 bases, with 6 bases of the junction left unmatched. Germline CDR1 and CDR2: LGHDT and YNNKEL (reference sequence).

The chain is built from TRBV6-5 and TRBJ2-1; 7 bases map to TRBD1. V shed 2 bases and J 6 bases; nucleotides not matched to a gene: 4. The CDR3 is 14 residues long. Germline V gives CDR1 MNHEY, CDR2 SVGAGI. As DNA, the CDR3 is TGTGCCAGCAGTTACGACAGGGCCCCCAATGAGCAGTTCTTC. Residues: CASSYDRAPNEQFF.

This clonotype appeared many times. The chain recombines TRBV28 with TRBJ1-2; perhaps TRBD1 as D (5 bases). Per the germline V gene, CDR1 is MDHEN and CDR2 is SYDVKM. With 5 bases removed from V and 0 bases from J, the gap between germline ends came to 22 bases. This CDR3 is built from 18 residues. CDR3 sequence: CASSPSRGGGGSNYGYTF. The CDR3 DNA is TGTGCCAGCAGTCCATCGAGGGGCGGTGGGGGATCTAACTATGGCTACACCTTC.

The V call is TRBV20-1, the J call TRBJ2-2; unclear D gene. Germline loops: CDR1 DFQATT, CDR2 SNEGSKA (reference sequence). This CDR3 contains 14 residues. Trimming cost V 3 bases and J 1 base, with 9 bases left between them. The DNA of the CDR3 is TGCAGTGCTAGCAGCAGTCTGAACACCGGGGAGCTGTTTTTT. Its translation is CSASSSLNTGELFF.

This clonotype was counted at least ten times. The CDR3 DNA is TGTGCCAGCAGCCCTGGCGGGGACAGCTACACCTTC. Its translation is CASSPGGDSYTF. This chain connects TRBV7-9 to TRBJ1-2; tentative D call: TRBD1 (6 bases). CDR1 is SEHNR, CDR2 FQNEAQ, per germline (reference sequence). The germline V and J ends were trimmed by 5 bases and 9 bases, with 13 bases remaining between them. The CDR3 consists of 12 residues. The full variable domain, its missing parts supplied by reference TRBV7-9 and TRBJ1-2, is DTGVSQNPRHKITKRGQNVTFRCDPISEHNRLYWYRQTLGQGPEFLTYFQNEAQLEKSRLLSDRFSAERPKGSFSTLEIQRTEQGDSAMYLCASSPGGDSYTFGSGTRLTVV.

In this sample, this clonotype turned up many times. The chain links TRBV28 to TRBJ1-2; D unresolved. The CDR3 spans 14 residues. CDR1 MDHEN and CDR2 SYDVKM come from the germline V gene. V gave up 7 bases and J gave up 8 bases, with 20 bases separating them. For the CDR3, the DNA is TGTGCCAGCACCCCACCCCGGCCCTCGGGGGGCTACACCTTC. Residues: CASTPPRPSGGYTF.

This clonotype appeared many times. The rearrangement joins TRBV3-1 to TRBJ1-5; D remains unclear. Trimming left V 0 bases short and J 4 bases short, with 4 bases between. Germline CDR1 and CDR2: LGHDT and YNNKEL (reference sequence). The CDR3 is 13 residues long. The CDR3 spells CASSQERNQPQHF. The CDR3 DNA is TGTGCCAGCAGCCAAGAGAGGAATCAGCCCCAGCATTTT.

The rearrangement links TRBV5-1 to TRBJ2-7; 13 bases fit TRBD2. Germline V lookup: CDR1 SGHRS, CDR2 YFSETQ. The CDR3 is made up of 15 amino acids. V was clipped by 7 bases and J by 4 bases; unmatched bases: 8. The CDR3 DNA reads TGCGCCAGCGCGGGACTAGCGGGACCCGAATACGAGCAGTACTTC. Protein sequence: CASAGLAGPEYEQYF.